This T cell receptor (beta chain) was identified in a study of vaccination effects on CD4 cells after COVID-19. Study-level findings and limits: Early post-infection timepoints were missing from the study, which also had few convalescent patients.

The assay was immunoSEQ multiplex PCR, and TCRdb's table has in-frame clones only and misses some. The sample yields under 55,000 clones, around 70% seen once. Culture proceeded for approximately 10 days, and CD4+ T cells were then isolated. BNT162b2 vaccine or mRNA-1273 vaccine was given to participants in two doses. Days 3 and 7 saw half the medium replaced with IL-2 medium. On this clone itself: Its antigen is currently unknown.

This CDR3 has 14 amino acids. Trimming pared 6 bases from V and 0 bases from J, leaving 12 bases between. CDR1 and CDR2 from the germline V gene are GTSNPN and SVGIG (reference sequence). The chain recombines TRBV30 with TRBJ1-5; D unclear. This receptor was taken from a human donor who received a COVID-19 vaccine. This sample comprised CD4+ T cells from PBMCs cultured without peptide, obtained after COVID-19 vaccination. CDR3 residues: CACQKTNSNQPQHF. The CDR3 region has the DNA TGTGCCTGCCAAAAGACAAATAGCAATCAGCCCCAGCATTTT.